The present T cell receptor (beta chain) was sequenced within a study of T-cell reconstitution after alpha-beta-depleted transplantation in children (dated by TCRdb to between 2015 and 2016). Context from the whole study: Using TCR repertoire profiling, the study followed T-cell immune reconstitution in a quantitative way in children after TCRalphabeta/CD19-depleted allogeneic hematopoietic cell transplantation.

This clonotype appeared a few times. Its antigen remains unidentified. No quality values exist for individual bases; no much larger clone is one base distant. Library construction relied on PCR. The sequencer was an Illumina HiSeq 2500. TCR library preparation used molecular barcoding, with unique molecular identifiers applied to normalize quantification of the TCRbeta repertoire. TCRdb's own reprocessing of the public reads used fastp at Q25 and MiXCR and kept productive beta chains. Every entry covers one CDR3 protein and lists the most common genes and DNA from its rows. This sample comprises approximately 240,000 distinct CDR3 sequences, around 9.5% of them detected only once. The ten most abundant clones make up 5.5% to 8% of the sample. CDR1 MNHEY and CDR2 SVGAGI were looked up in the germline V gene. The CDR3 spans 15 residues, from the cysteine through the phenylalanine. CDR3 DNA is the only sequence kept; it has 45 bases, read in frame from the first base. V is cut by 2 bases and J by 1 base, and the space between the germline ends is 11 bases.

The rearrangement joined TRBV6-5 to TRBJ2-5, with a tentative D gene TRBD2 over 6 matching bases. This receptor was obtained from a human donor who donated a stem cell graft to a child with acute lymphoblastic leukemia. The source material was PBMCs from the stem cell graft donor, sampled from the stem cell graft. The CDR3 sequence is CASSYGGATQETQYF. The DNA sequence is TGTGCCAGCAGTTACGGCGGGGCCACCCAAGAGACCCAGTACTTC.